The 25 T cell receptor beta chains below come from one sample, sequenced in a study of shared clonotypes between healthy human individuals. Data came from immunoSEQ multiplex PCR; TCRdb stores just in-frame clones and leaves some out. This sample yields just over 2,000,000 clones, of which 85% to 95% are seen a single time; about 0.13% belongs to the top ten. What was sequenced was naive CD4+ T cells sorted from blood. Subset specified: CD45RA+ positively selected. The receptor source for this set is a man aged 18 to 35 in good health.

The chain links TRBV10-1 to TRBJ2-1; D is unclear. With 3 bases removed from V and 5 bases from J, the gap between germline ends came to 14 bases. Germline V gene lookup returns CDR1 WNHNN and CDR2 SYGVQD (reference sequence). This CDR3 spans 15 amino acids. The CDR3 DNA follows: TGCGCCAGCAGTGACCCCCAGCTCGGACACAATGAGCAGTTCTTC. This encodes CASSDPQLGHNEQFF.

The chain employs TRBV9 and TRBJ1-2, with D tentatively TRBD1 (6 bases). Trimming pared 3 bases from V and 8 bases from J, leaving 20 bases between. Germline V gene sequence: CDR1 SGDLS, CDR2 YYNGEE. The CDR3 has 15 amino acids. The CDR3 here is CASSAYDRLGAGYTF. CDR3 coding DNA: TGTGCCAGCAGCGCTTATGACAGGTTGGGGGCGGGCTACACCTTC.

The chain is built from TRBV29-1 and TRBJ2-1; 7 bases agree with TRBD2. CDR3 length equals 14 residues. Germline trimming cut 3 bases from V and 5 bases from J; bases unmatched to any gene: 7. Germline loops: CDR1 SQVTM, CDR2 ANQGSEA. This chain's CDR3 is CSVEAASGNNEQFF. The CDR3 DNA reads TGCAGCGTTGAGGCAGCCAGCGGGAACAATGAGCAGTTCTTC.

The V call is TRBV28, the J call TRBJ1-2; D remains ambiguous. V lost 3 bases and J 8 bases, leaving 13 bases between the germline ends. The germline CDR1 and CDR2 sequences are MDHEN and SYDVKM. CDR3 length: 13 residues. The CDR3 DNA follows: TGTGCCAGCAGTTTCAATGGACTGGAGGGCTACACCTTC. This gives the protein CASSFNGLEGYTF.

The chain links TRBV2 to TRBJ2-1; no firm D call. CDR1 and CDR2 from the germline V gene are SNHLY and FYNNEI. The CDR3 runs to 14 residues. Trimming removed 9 bases at V and 6 bases at J, with 18 bases between. CDR3: CASTLEREVNEQFF. The CDR3 bases are TGTGCCAGTACCCTGGAGCGAGAGGTCAATGAGCAGTTCTTC.

The chain uses TRBV5-1 and TRBJ1-1, with 9 bases matching TRBD1. The germline V gene has CDR1 SGHRS and CDR2 YFSETQ. This CDR3 contains 14 residues. J gave up 7 bases and V 5 bases, and 9 bases lay outside the gene matches. CDR3 DNA: TGCGCCAGCAGTAGGGACAGGGTGTATAATGAAGCTTTCTTT. Translated, it gives CASSRDRVYNEAFF.

The CDR3 here is CASSAGTGRDSPLHF. CDR3 nucleotide sequence: TGTGCCAGCAGTGCTGGGACAGGGAGGGATTCACCCCTCCACTTT. The chain joins TRBV6-4 to TRBJ1-6; 9 bases agree with TRBD1. The CDR3 extends over 15 amino acids. With 4 bases clipped from V and 8 bases from J, the junction kept 6 bases outside the gene matches. Germline V gene lookup returns CDR1 MRHNA and CDR2 SNTAGT.

The gene calls are TRBV2 and TRBJ1-5, with D tentatively TRBD1 (5 bases). The CDR3 is 14 amino acids. The germline CDR1 and CDR2 sequences are SNHLY and FYNNEI. The V end was cut by 4 bases, the J end by 6 bases, with 13 bases between. In DNA, the CDR3 is TGTGCCAGCAGTGGTACGTGGGGGACTCAGCCCCAGCATTTT. Residues: CASSGTWGTQPQHF.

The rearrangement links TRBV7-2 to TRBJ1-1, with a tentative D call TRBD1 (6 bases). Trimming removed 2 bases at V and 6 bases at J, with 13 bases between. The CDR3 sequence is 14 residues long. Germline V lookup: CDR1 SGHTA, CDR2 FQGNSA. The CDR3 sequence is CASSLLGASAEAFF. The CDR3 nucleotides are TGTGCCAGCAGCTTACTGGGGGCGTCGGCTGAAGCTTTCTTT.

The chain uses TRBV6-5 and TRBJ1-2; D call uncertain. Germline CDR1 and CDR2: MNHEY and SVGAGI. CDR3 length: 15 residues. The ends were cut back, 6 bases at V and 2 bases at J, with 16 bases in the middle. The CDR3 coding sequence is TGTGCCAGCAGCTCTCCCGGGATGGACAACTATGGCTACACCTTC. This translates into CASSSPGMDNYGYTF.

The V call is TRBV7-9, the J call TRBJ1-2; no definite D call. The germline V and J ends were trimmed by 5 bases and 0 bases, with 19 bases remaining between them. This CDR3 has 17 amino acids. Germline CDR1 SEHNR, CDR2 FQNEAQ (reference sequence). In nucleotides, the CDR3 is TGTGCCAGCAGCCTTCCGGAGGGTCCCTCTTCTAACTATGGCTACACCTTC. Protein: CASSLPEGPSSNYGYTF.

The chain joins TRBV28 to TRBJ2-5, with 12 positions matching TRBD2. V was pared by 4 bases and J by 5 bases, with 5 bases of the junction left unmatched. CDR3 length: 15 residues. Germline V gives CDR1 MDHEN, CDR2 SYDVKM. The chain's CDR3 is CASSSPGLAGETQYF. CDR3 DNA: TGTGCCAGCAGTTCCCCGGGACTAGCGGGCGAGACCCAGTACTTC.

V is TRBV5-1 and J is TRBJ1-1; no reliable D call. Germline V lookup: CDR1 SGHRS, CDR2 YFSETQ. The V end lost 1 base, the J end lost 11 bases, and 12 bases lay between the germline ends. There are 12 residues in the CDR3. CDR3: CASSLSGVRAFF. CDR3 coding DNA: TGCGCCAGCAGCTTGAGTGGGGTCCGGGCTTTCTTT.

The genes are TRBV20-1 and TRBJ2-1, with a tentative D call TRBD2 (5 bases). The CDR3 runs 10 residues. Trimming pared 6 bases from V and 10 bases from J, leaving 10 bases between. Germline CDR1 is DFQATT and CDR2 is SNEGSKA (reference sequence). The DNA of the CDR3 is TGCAGTGCCGGGGTTCCGGAGCAGTTCTTC. This gives the protein CSAGVPEQFF.

J is TRBJ2-4 and V is TRBV5-4, with 7 positions matching TRBD1. The CDR3 has 13 residues. V lost 3 bases and J lost 12; bases outside the gene matches: 9. Looked up from germline, CDR1 is SGHNT and CDR2 is YYREEE (reference sequence). The CDR3 DNA follows: TGTGCCAGCAGCTCGGACAGGTTACCGAGTCAGTACTTC. This translates into CASSSDRLPSQYF.

The chain links TRBV6-1 to TRBJ2-3; the match to TRBD2 covers 7 bases. The CDR3 covers 15 residues. With 3 bases clipped from V and 0 bases from J, the junction kept 3 bases outside the gene matches. Looked up from germline, CDR1 is MNHNS and CDR2 is SASEGT. CDR3 nucleotides: TGTGCCAGCAGTGACCGACTAGCAAGCACAGATACGCAGTATTTT. Translated: CASSDRLASTDTQYF.

The chain joins TRBV4-3 to TRBJ2-4; D is possibly TRBD1 (5 bases). V was clipped by 0 bases and J by 8 bases, with 14 bases between them. CDR3 length equals 15 residues. Looked up from germline, CDR1 is LGHNA and CDR2 is YSLEER. This CDR3 reads CASSQDLAGLDIQYF. The CDR3 nucleotides read TGCGCCAGCAGCCAAGATTTAGCAGGGCTGGACATTCAGTACTTC.

The chain uses TRBV6-5 and TRBJ2-3; TRBD2 is a possible D gene (5 bases). Germline CDR1 is MNHEY and CDR2 is SVGAGI. The length of the CDR3 is 16 residues. V was cut by 2 bases and J by 0 bases, with 12 bases left in between. The CDR3 coding sequence is TGTGCCAGCAGTTACGGCCCCGGGGATAGCACAGATACGCAGTATTTT. Encoded protein: CASSYGPGDSTDTQYF.

The CDR3 DNA is TGTGCCTGGAGGACCATAGGGTCACCCCTCCACTTT. Its translation: CAWRTIGSPLHF. The chain couples TRBV30 to TRBJ1-6; D gene uncertain. Germline V gives CDR1 GTSNPN, CDR2 SVGIG (reference sequence). The CDR3 extends over 12 amino acids. V was clipped by 3 bases and J by 10 bases, with 10 bases between them.

The chain is built from TRBV6-5 and TRBJ2-7; 7 nucleotides line up with TRBD1. V dropped 6 bases and J dropped 5; count of bases not matched to a gene: 7. The CDR3 length is 13 residues. Germline V gene lookup returns CDR1 MNHEY and CDR2 SVGAGI. The CDR3 reads CASRPRTGHEQYF. CDR3 nucleotide sequence: TGTGCCAGCAGACCTCGGACAGGACACGAGCAGTACTTC.

The chain couples TRBV14 to TRBJ1-1, with 12 bases lining up with TRBD1. Per germline, CDR1 SGHDN and CDR2 FVKESK. After removal of 4 bases from V and 2 bases from J, the junction contained 8 bases not matched to a gene. The CDR3 has 17 residues. CDR3 DNA sequence: TGTGCCAGCAGCCCCACCGGGACAGGGGGCCGAAACACTGAAGCTTTCTTT. It translates to CASSPTGTGGRNTEAFF.

Regarding this clone: Within the sample, other DNA sequences also encode this same CDR3. The CDR3 is CAWSGQGNEKLFF. The CDR3 DNA is TGTGCCTGGAGTGGACAGGGGAATGAAAAACTGTTTTTT. The rearrangement links TRBV30 to TRBJ1-4; 8 bases are shared with TRBD1. This CDR3 comprises 13 residues. Germline V CDR1 and CDR2: GTSNPN, SVGIG (reference sequence). V dropped 1 base and J dropped 5; count of bases not matched to a gene: 0.

Concerning this clone: A much larger clonotype is one base distant, so this may be a read error. This sample includes further DNA sequences coding for the same CDR3. This chain connects TRBV5-1 to TRBJ2-3; D is uncertain. This CDR3 comprises 14 residues. Germline-derived CDR1 and CDR2 are SGHRS and YFSETQ. Trimming stripped 0 bases from V and 2 bases from J, with 7 bases between. CDR3 bases: TGCGCCAGCAGCTTGGTACAGAACACAGATACGCAGTATTTT. Encoded protein: CASSLVQNTDTQYF. Full variable domain (outside the CDR3, taken from reference TRBV5-1 and TRBJ2-3): KAGVTQTPRYLIKTRGQQVTLSCSPISGHRSVSWYQQTPGQGLQFLFEYFSETQRNKGNFPGRFSGRQFSNSRSEMNVSTLELGDSALYLCASSLVQNTDTQYFGPGTRLTVL.

This clone was counted only a few times. At the DNA level, this CDR3 is encoded by other sequences in the same sample as well. The V and J genes are TRBV19 and TRBJ2-7; tentative D call: TRBD1 (7 bases). Germline-derived CDR1 and CDR2 are LNHDA and SQIVND (reference sequence). The CDR3 has 13 amino acids. Trimming shortened V by 3 bases and J by 3 bases, and 9 bases separated the two germline ends. The CDR3 sequence: CASSIQGGYEQYF. For the CDR3, the DNA is TGTGCCAGTAGTATTCAGGGGGGCTACGAGCAGTACTTC.

The chain has TRBV5-5 and TRBJ2-7; 10 bases line up with TRBD1. From germline, CDR1 is SGHKS and CDR2 YYEKEE (reference sequence). The CDR3 is made up of 15 amino acids. The J segment lost 4 bases and the V segment lost 4 bases, leaving 8 bases of the junction unmatched. CDR3 amino acids: CASSHDGQGVYEQYF. CDR3 DNA: TGTGCCAGCAGCCACGACGGACAGGGGGTTTACGAGCAGTACTTC.